This T cell receptor (beta chain) derives from a study of memory CD4+ T cells and cytomegalovirus serostatus. Germline CDR1 reads SEHNR; CDR2 reads FQNEAQ (reference sequence). Trimming removed 5 bases from V and 4 bases from J, with 18 bases in between. This CDR3 has 16 residues. This clone came up once. Antigen: not known. This table comes from immunoSEQ multiplex PCR, and its TCRdb copy is limited to in-frame clones, with some not included. Among tens of thousands of clones, approximately 72% were seen once, and the ten largest hold 0.63%. Broader study findings: About 40% of the roughly 160 known CMV-associated TCRbeta sequences appeared in CD4+ memory.

The sort gate was single viable CD3+CD4+CD8-CD45RO+ cells for memory CD4+ T cells. Total CD4+ T cells were enriched by CD4 positive selection. The receptor was derived from an adult in good health and CMV-seronegative. Some clones in this sample may be carry-over from other donors' samples. The rearrangement uses TRBV7-9 and TRBJ1-3; D call uncertain. Source material: memory CD4+ T cells from blood. CDR3 residues: CASSPKVRVGGNTIYF. The DNA of the CDR3 is TGTGCCAGCAGCCCCAAGGTGAGGGTTGGAGGAAACACCATATATTTT.